These 20 T cell receptor beta chains were sequenced from one sample in a study of blood T cell repertoires in COVID-19. TCRdb's table, derived via immunoSEQ multiplex PCR, lists solely in-frame clones and lacks some. The sample has 75,000 to 100,000 clones, around nine tenths seen once. Specimen: peripheral blood. These receptors were obtained from a human donor in a cohort sampled during active COVID-19.

V is TRBV19 and J is TRBJ1-4; 9 bases align to TRBD1. CDR3 size: 15 residues. CDR1 is LNHDA and CDR2 is SQIVND in the germline V gene (reference sequence). J lost 8 bases, V lost 3 bases, and 7 bases had no gene match. CDR3 residues: CASSIRTGVGEKLFF. The CDR3 DNA follows: TGTGCCAGTAGTATCCGGACAGGGGTAGGGGAAAAACTGTTTTTT.

This clone has just one count. The chain uses TRBV7-8 and TRBJ1-1; a possible D gene is TRBD1 (5 bases). This CDR3 has 19 residues. The V gene's germline CDR1 is SGHVS and CDR2 FQNEAQ. V lost 6 bases to trimming and J lost 1 base, with 27 bases between them. CDR3 nucleotide sequence: TGTGCCAGCAGTCCCGGTTCCCCGATACAGGATAGGTGGAACACTGAAGCTTTCTTT. This codes for CASSPGSPIQDRWNTEAFF.

The chain joins TRBV10-1 to TRBJ2-1; TRBD2 is a possible D gene (5 bases). CDR1 WNHNN and CDR2 SYGVQD come from the germline V gene (reference sequence). V was clipped by 11 bases and J by 6 bases, with 20 bases between them. The CDR3 is made up of 14 amino acids. CDR3 residues: CAARGQVPSNEQFF. DNA for the CDR3: TGCGCCGCAAGAGGGCAGGTACCCTCCAATGAGCAGTTCTTC.

A few counts support this clone. J is TRBJ1-1 and V is TRBV3-1 (or the pseudogene TRBV3-2); D might be TRBD1 (5 bases). The ends were cut back, 4 bases at V and 8 bases at J, with 11 bases in the middle. This CDR3 has 12 amino acids. Germline V gives CDR1 LGHDT, CDR2 YNNKEL (reference sequence). CDR3 residues: CASSPGHREAFF. The CDR3 coding sequence is TGTGCCAGCAGCCCAGGACACCGCGAAGCTTTCTTT.

This chain connects TRBV19 to TRBJ1-2, with TRBD1 matching over 10 bases. V lost 9 bases, J lost 3 bases, and 7 bases stayed unmatched. CDR1 is LNHDA and CDR2 is SQIVND in the germline V gene (reference sequence). The CDR3 extends over 14 amino acids. The CDR3 loop reads CASRGQGSDYGYTF. The CDR3 DNA reads as TGTGCCAGCAGGGGACAGGGGAGTGACTATGGCTACACCTTC.

The chain carries TRBV18 and TRBJ2-1; 8 nucleotides line up with TRBD2. The CDR3 is made up of 16 amino acids. CDR1 and CDR2 from the germline V gene are KGHSH and LQKENI. The V segment lost 1 base and the J segment 2 bases; nucleotides outside the gene matches: 4. The CDR3 sequence: CASSPLGLGPYNEQFF. The CDR3 nucleotides are TGTGCCAGCTCACCACTGGGACTAGGTCCCTACAATGAGCAGTTCTTC.

The gene calls are TRBV2 and TRBJ1-4, with D unclear. Germline-derived CDR1 and CDR2 are SNHLY and FYNNEI. V was trimmed by 0 bases and J by 8 bases, leaving 7 bases between them. CDR3 length equals 13 residues. CDR3 region: CASSEALREKLFF. Written as DNA, the CDR3 is TGTGCCAGCAGTGAAGCACTGAGGGAAAAACTGTTTTTT. Drawing the rest from reference TRBV2 and TRBJ1-4, the complete variable domain is EPEVTQTPSHQVTQMGQEVILRCVPISNHLYFYWYRQILGQKVEFLVSFYNNEISEKSEIFDDQFSVERPDGSNFTLKIRSTKLEDSAMYFCASSEALREKLFFGSGTQLSVL.

The chain has TRBV9 and TRBJ2-1, with TRBD2 identical over 13 bases. Germline CDR1 and CDR2: SGDLS and YYNGEE. With V trimmed by 4 bases and J by 4 bases, 2 bases remained unmatched. The CDR3 length is 15 residues. In DNA form, the CDR3 reads TGTGCCAGCAGCCAACTAGCGGGGGGGTACAATGAGCAGTTCTTC. Translating gives CASSQLAGGYNEQFF. The variable domain in full, with the rest retrieved from reference TRBV9 and TRBJ2-1, is DSGVTQTPKHLITATGQRVTLRCSPRSGDLSVYWYQQSLDQGLQFLIQYYNGEERAKGNILERFSAQQFPDLHSELNLSSLELGDSALYFCASSQLAGGYNEQFFGPGTRLTVL.

The sample holds a few counts of this clone. The chain carries TRBV30 and TRBJ2-7; D unclear. Trimming shortened V by 2 bases and J by 6 bases, and 8 bases separated the two germline ends. The CDR3 is made up of 11 amino acids. Germline loops: CDR1 GTSNPN, CDR2 SVGIG (reference sequence). The CDR3 sequence: CAWSQLIEQYF. The DNA of the CDR3 is TGTGCCTGGAGTCAGTTAATCGAGCAGTACTTC.

The chain joins TRBV5-1 to TRBJ2-7, with a weak D call TRBD1 (6 bases). Trimming removed 4 bases at V and 3 bases at J, with 14 bases between. CDR3 length: 14 residues. Looked up from germline, CDR1 is SGHRS and CDR2 is YFSETQ. This CDR3 is CASSPENRVYEQYF. DNA of the CDR3: TGCGCCAGCAGCCCGGAAAACAGGGTCTACGAGCAGTACTTC.

The chain has TRBV28 and TRBJ2-7; no clear D. The CDR3 runs to 11 residues. The V and J ends lost 5 bases and 5 bases respectively, with 7 bases between them. In germline, CDR1 is MDHEN, CDR2 SYDVKM. CDR3 sequence: CASSRGNEQYF. The CDR3 bases are TGTGCCAGCAGTCGAGGAAACGAGCAGTACTTC.

The rearrangement links TRBV29-1 to TRBJ1-2, with D possibly being TRBD1 (5 bases). Germline V gene lookup returns CDR1 SQVTM and CDR2 ANQGSEA. This CDR3 region has 11 residues. The V and J ends lost 8 bases and 6 bases respectively, with 13 bases between them. Here the CDR3 reads CSLRDSNGYTF. The CDR3 bases are TGCAGCCTCCGGGACTCAAATGGCTACACCTTC.

The chain carries TRBV3-1 (or the pseudogene TRBV3-2) and TRBJ2-2, with D possibly being TRBD2 (7 bases). V was shortened by 10 bases and J by 2 bases, with 14 bases between the two germline ends. The CDR3 runs 14 residues. Looked up from germline, CDR1 is LGHDT and CDR2 is YNNKEL (reference sequence). The CDR3 DNA is TGTGCCACCTGCACGGGGGGCAACACCGGGGAGCTGTTTTTT. Protein product: CATCTGGNTGELFF.

V gene TRBV5-4 combines with J gene TRBJ2-2, with TRBD1 identical over 7 bases. The CDR3 is 15 residues long. V lost 2 bases, J lost 2 bases, and 3 bases stayed unmatched. Looked up from germline, CDR1 is SGHNT and CDR2 is YYREEE (reference sequence). In DNA form, the CDR3 reads TGTGCCAGCAGCTTAAGGGGGCCAAACACCGGGGAGCTGTTTTTT. Its protein is CASSLRGPNTGELFF.

The chain carries TRBV5-5 and TRBJ1-3, with 9 bases that match TRBD1. This CDR3 has 15 amino acids. Trimming removed 3 bases from V and 0 bases from J; junction bases left unmatched: 1. The germline V gene has CDR1 SGHKS and CDR2 YYEKEE (reference sequence). DNA of the CDR3: TGTGCCAGCAGCTCGGGACAGGGCTCTGGAAACACCATATATTTT. This encodes CASSSGQGSGNTIYF.

The genes are TRBV15 and TRBJ2-3; tentatively, D is TRBD2 (6 bases). CDR1 LNHNV and CDR2 YYDKDF come from the germline V gene (reference sequence). The CDR3 sequence is 16 residues long. Trimming removed 0 bases at V and 2 bases at J, with 12 bases between. The CDR3 DNA reads as TGTGCCACCAGCAGAGACCCTGGAGGGTACACAGATACGCAGTATTTT. Translating gives CATSRDPGGYTDTQYF.

In DNA form, the CDR3 reads TGTGCCAGCAGCTCTAGCGGGATAAACAATGAGCAGTTCTTC. Its translation: CASSSSGINNEQFF. The chain carries TRBV7-2 and TRBJ2-1, with 9 bases that match TRBD2. Trimming at V came to 4 bases and at J to 5 bases, leaving 3 bases not matched to a gene. Germline CDR1 and CDR2: SGHTA and FQGNSA. The length of the CDR3 is 14 residues.

CDR3 in amino acids: CASSLAQGQWGTNTEAFF. The CDR3 nucleotides read TGTGCCAGCAGCTTAGCGCAGGGACAGTGGGGAACCAACACTGAAGCTTTCTTT. The chain couples TRBV7-9 to TRBJ1-1, with TRBD1 identical over 7 bases. The germline V gene encodes CDR1 SEHNR and CDR2 FQNEAQ (reference sequence). V dropped 0 bases and J dropped 2; count of bases not matched to a gene: 12. This CDR3 region has 18 residues.

The genes are TRBV30 and TRBJ1-1, with 10 positions matching TRBD1. Germline CDR1 reads GTSNPN; CDR2 reads SVGIG (reference sequence). The J segment lost 3 bases and the V segment lost 3 bases, leaving 4 bases of the junction unmatched. The CDR3 spans 14 residues. As DNA, the CDR3 is TGTGCCTGGAGGGGGGACAGGGGCTACACTGAAGCTTTCTTT. Protein sequence: CAWRGDRGYTEAFF.

The chain uses TRBV5-1 and TRBJ2-7; D is perhaps TRBD1 (6 bases). Germline lookup yields CDR1 SGHRS and CDR2 YFSETQ. The V gene lost 5 bases and the J gene lost 5 bases, with 14 bases spanning the gap. The CDR3 covers 13 residues. In DNA, the CDR3 is TGCGCCAGCAGGGGGGCCCCGGGAAACGAGCAGTACTTC. Amino acid sequence: CASRGAPGNEQYF.